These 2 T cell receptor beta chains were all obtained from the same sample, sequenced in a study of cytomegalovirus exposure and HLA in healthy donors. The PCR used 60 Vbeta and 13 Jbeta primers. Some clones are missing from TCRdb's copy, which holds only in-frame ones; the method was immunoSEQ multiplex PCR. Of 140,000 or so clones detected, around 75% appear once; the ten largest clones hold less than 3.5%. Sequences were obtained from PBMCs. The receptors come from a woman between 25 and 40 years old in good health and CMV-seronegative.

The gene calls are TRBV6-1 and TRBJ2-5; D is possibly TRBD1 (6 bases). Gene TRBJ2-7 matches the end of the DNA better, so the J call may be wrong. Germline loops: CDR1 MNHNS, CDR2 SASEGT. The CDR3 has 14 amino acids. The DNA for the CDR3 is TGTGCCAGCAGAGTTGACAGGACCCCCCGCGAGCAGTACTTC. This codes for CASRVDRTPREQYF.

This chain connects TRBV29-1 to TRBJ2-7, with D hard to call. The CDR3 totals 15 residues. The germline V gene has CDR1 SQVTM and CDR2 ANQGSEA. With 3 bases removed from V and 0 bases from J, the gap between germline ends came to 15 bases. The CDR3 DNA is TGCAGCGTTGAGGGTTTGGCGGCCCGCTCCTACGAGCAGTACTTC. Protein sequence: CSVEGLAARSYEQYF.